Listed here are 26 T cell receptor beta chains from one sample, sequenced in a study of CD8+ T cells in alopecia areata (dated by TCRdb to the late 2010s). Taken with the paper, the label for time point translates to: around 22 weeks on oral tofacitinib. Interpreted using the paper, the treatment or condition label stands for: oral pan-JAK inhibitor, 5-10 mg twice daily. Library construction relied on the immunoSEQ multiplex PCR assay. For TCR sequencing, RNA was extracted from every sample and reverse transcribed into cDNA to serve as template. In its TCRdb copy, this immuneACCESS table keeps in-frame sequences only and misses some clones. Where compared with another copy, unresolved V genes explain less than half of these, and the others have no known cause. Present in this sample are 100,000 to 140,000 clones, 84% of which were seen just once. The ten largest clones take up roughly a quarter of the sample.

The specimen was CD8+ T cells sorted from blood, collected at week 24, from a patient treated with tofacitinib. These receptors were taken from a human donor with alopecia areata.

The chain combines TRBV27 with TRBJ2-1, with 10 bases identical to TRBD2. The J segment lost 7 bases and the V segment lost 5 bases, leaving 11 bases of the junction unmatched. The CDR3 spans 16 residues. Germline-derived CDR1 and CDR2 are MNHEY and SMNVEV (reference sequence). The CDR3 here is CASSPRAGGRTNEQFF. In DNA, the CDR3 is TGTGCCAGCAGTCCCCGAGCGGGGGGGCGGACTAATGAGCAGTTCTTC.

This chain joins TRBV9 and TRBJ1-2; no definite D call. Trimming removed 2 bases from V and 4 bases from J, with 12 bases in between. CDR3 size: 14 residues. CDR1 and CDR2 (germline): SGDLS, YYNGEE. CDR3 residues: CASSVLTGSYGYTF. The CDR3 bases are TGTGCCAGCAGCGTCCTTACGGGTTCCTATGGCTACACCTTC.

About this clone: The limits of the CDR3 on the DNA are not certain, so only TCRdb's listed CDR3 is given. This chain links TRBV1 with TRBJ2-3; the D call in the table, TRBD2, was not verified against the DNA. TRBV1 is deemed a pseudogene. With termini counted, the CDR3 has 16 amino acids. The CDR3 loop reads CTSSQWVAGGTDTQYF.

CDR3 residues: CASSTGQVNTEAFF. Written as DNA, the CDR3 is TGTGCCAGTAGTACGGGACAGGTGAACACTGAAGCTTTCTTT. The chain has TRBV19 and TRBJ1-1; 8 bases fit TRBD1. From germline, CDR1 is LNHDA and CDR2 SQIVND (reference sequence). The CDR3 is 14 amino acids. V trimming: 4 bases; J trimming: 0 bases; junction bases outside the gene matches: 1.

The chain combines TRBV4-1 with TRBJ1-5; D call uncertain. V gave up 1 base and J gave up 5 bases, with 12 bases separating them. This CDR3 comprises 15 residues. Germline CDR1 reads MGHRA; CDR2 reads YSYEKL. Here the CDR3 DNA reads TGCGCCAGCAGCCAAGTGATGGGTGGACATCAGCCCCAGCATTTT. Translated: CASSQVMGGHQPQHF.

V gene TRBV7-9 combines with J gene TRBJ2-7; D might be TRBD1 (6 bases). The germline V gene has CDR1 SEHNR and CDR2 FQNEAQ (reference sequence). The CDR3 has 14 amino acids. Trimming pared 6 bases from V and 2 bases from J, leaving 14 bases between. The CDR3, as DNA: TGTGCCAGCAGGGACCGGGACAAACCCTACGAGCAGTACTTC. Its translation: CASRDRDKPYEQYF.

Here the CDR3 DNA reads TGTGCCAGCAGCCCTCCCGGGACTCACACAGATACGCAGTATTTT. It is translated as CASSPPGTHTDTQYF. The chain is built from TRBV27 and TRBJ2-3; D may be TRBD2 (6 bases). The CDR3 length is 15 residues. With 6 bases removed from V and 2 bases from J, the gap between germline ends came to 15 bases. Per the germline V gene, CDR1 is MNHEY and CDR2 is SMNVEV (reference sequence).

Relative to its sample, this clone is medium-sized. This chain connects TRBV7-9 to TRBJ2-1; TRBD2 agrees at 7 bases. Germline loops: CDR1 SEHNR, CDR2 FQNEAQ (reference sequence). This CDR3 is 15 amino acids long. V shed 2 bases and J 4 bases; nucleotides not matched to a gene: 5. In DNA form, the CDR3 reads TGTGCCAGCAGCTTAACTGGGGGGGAATACAATGAGCAGTTCTTC. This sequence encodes CASSLTGGEYNEQFF.

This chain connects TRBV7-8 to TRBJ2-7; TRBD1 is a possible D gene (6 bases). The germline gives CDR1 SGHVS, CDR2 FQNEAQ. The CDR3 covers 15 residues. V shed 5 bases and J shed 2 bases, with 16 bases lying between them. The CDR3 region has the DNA TGTGCCAGCAGCACCCTAGACAGGAGCCCCTACGAGCAGTACTTC. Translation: CASSTLDRSPYEQYF.

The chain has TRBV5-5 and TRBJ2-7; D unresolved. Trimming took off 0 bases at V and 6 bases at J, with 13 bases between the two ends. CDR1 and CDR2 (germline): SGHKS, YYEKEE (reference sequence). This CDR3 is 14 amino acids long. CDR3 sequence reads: CASSLEDPWPEQYF. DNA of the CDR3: TGTGCCAGCAGCTTGGAAGACCCATGGCCCGAGCAGTACTTC.

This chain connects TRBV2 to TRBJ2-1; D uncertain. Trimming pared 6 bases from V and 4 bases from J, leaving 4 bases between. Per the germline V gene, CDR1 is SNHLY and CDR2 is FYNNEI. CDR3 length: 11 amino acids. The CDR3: CASRAYNEQFF. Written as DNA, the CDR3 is TGTGCCAGCAGGGCATACAATGAGCAGTTCTTC.

The CDR3 DNA sequence: TGTGCCAGCAGCTTGGGTATCGACAGTTACAATGAGCAGTTCTTC. This codes for CASSLGIDSYNEQFF. V and J are TRBV5-4 and TRBJ2-1; D perhaps matches TRBD1 (5 bases). V lost 0 bases to trimming and J lost 4 bases, with 11 bases between them. Germline CDR1 and CDR2: SGHNT and YYREEE (reference sequence). The CDR3 consists of 15 residues.

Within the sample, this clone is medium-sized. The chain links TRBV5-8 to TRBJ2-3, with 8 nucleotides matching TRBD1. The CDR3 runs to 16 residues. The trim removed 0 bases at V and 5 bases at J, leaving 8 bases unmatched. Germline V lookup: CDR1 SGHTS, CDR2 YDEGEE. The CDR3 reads CASSLEGGQAVDTQYF. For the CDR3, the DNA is TGTGCCAGCAGCTTGGAAGGGGGACAGGCAGTAGATACGCAGTATTTT.

CDR3 sequence (DNA): TGTGCCAGCTCGGGGGGGAGCACAGATACGCAGTATTTT. Amino acid sequence: CASSGGSTDTQYF. The gene calls are TRBV19 and TRBJ2-3; 8 bases are shared with TRBD2. Looked up from germline, CDR1 is LNHDA and CDR2 is SQIVND (reference sequence). This CDR3 is built from 13 residues. The trim removed 9 bases at V and 0 bases at J, leaving 2 bases unmatched.

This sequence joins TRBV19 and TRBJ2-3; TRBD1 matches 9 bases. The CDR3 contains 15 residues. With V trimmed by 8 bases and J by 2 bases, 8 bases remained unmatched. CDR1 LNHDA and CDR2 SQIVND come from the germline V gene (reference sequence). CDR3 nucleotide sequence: TGTGCCAGTGGAAGGACAGGGGCCGTCACAGATACGCAGTATTTT. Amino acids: CASGRTGAVTDTQYF.

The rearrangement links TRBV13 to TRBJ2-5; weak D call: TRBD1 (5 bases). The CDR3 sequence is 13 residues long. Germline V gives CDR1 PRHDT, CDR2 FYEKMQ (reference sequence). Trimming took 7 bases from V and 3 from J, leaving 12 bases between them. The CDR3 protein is CASNSGNEETQYF. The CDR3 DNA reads TGTGCCAGCAATTCAGGGAATGAAGAGACCCAGTACTTC.

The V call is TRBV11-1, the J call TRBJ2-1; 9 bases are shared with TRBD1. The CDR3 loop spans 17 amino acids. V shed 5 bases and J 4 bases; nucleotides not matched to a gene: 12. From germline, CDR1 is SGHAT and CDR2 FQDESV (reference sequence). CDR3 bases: TGTGCCAGCAGCCAGGCGGCCGGGACAGGGATTTACAATGAGCAGTTCTTC. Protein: CASSQAAGTGIYNEQFF.

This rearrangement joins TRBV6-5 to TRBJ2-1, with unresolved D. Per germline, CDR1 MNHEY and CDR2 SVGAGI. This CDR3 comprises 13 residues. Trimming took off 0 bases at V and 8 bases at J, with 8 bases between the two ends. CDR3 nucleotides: TGTGCCAGCAGTTACTCGATTGGGGATGAGCAGTTCTTC. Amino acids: CASSYSIGDEQFF.

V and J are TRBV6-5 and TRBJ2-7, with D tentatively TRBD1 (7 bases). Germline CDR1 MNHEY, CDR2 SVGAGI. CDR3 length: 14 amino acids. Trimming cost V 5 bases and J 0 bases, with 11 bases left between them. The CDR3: CASSAGGLSYEQYF. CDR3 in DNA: TGTGCCAGCAGTGCAGGGGGGCTCTCCTACGAGCAGTACTTC.

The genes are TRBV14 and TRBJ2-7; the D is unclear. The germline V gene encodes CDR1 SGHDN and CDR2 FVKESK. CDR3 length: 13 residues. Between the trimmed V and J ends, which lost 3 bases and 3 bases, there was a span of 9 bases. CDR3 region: CASSQLKYYEQYF. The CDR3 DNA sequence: TGTGCCAGCAGCCAGTTGAAGTACTACGAGCAGTACTTC.

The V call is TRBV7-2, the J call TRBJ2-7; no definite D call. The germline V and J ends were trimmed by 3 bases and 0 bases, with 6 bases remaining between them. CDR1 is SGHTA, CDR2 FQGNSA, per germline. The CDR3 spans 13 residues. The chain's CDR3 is CASSFDHSYEQYF. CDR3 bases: TGTGCCAGCAGCTTTGACCACTCCTACGAGCAGTACTTC.

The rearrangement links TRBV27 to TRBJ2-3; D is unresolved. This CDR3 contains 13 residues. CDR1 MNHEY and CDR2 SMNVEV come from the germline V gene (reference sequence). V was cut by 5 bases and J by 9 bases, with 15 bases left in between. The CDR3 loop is CASSPGSSGTQYF. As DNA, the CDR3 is TGTGCCAGCAGTCCTGGGTCATCAGGAACGCAGTATTTT.

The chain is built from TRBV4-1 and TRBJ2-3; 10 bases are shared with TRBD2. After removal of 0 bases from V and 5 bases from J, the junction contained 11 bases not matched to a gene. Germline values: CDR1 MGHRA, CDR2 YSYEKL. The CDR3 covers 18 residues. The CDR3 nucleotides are TGCGCCAGCAGCCAAGAAGTTATGGCCGAGCGGGGGGGAGATACGCAGTATTTT. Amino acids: CASSQEVMAERGGDTQYF.

CDR3 sequence: CASREGYEQYF. CDR3 nucleotide sequence: TGTGCCAGCAGAGAGGGCTACGAGCAGTACTTC. The chain combines TRBV6-6 with TRBJ2-7; TRBD2 might be the D (5 bases). With 6 bases removed from V and 3 bases from J, the gap between germline ends came to 6 bases. Germline assignment: CDR1 MNHNY and CDR2 SVGAGI (reference sequence). The CDR3 totals 11 residues.

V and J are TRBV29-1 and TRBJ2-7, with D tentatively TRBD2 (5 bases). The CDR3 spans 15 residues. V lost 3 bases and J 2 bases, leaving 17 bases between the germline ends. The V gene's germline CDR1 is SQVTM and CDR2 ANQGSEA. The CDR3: CSVEIWAGATYEQYF. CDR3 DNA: TGCAGCGTTGAGATCTGGGCGGGCGCGACCTACGAGCAGTACTTC.

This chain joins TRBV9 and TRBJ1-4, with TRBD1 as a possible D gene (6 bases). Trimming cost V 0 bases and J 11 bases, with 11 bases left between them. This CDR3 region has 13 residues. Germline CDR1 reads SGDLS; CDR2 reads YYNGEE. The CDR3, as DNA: TGTGCCAGCAGCGTAGGGGAGGGGGACAAACTGTTTTTT. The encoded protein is CASSVGEGDKLFF.